This TCR beta chain was found in a study of T cell changes during pregnancy in multiple sclerosis. Method: immunoSEQ multiplex PCR; TCRdb's copy keeps in-frame clones and lacks some. Of roughly 80,000 clones in the sample, 93% are singletons; the top ten hold approximately 2.5%. This clonotype was obtained from a female donor with multiple sclerosis, enrolled in a pregnancy study. Sequencing used peripheral blood, obtained in the second trimester of pregnancy.

The CDR3 sequence is CASSAVGQQGDYNEQFF. The CDR3 coding sequence is TGTGCCAGCAGCGCCGTCGGACAACAGGGGGATTACAATGAGCAGTTCTTC. The gene calls are TRBV7-9 and TRBJ2-1; 8 bases agree with TRBD1. The V gene's germline CDR1 is SEHNR and CDR2 FQNEAQ (reference sequence). The CDR3 is 17 amino acids. Trimming at V came to 5 bases and at J to 4 bases, leaving 13 bases not matched to a gene.